This TCR beta chain emerged from a study of early stage breast cancer tumors. Study information: The ER+/PR+/HER2- tumors included seven or eight ductal and a few lobular carcinomas.

Worth noting for this clone: Its antigen remains unknown.

The protocol was immunoSEQ multiplex PCR, while the TCRdb copy is restricted to in-frame clones and leaves out a portion. The data show 5,000 to 5,500 clones, about two thirds seen once. The V end lost 8 bases, the J end lost 5 bases, and 9 bases lay between the germline ends. The germline CDR1 and CDR2 sequences are ENHRY and SYGVKD. The CDR3 is 11 residues long. Study-level points and caveats: Commonly generated sequences made up most enriched TCRB sequences shared between patients. Blood repertoires resembled normal breast more than tumor. Tumors had 2.5 to 3-fold higher T cell density and higher clonality than adjacent normal breast tissue.

The J gene is TRBJ2-5, the V gene TRBV10-3; no firm D call. Sequenced input: breast tumor tissue. The receptor's source is a person in their sixties with breast cancer. DNA of the CDR3: TGTGCCATCGGCGCCATTGAGACCCAGTACTTC. Residues: CAIGAIETQYF.